This T cell receptor (delta chain) is from a study of Vδ1+ human thymocytes. Findings and limits, study-wide: Thymic TRG and TRD repertoires appeared highly polyclonal. Donors shared many TRG clonotypes but few TRD clonotypes.

Extracted RNA was reverse transcribed into cDNA. CDR3 amplicons came from multiplex PCR with pooled V-gene forward and constant-region reverse primers. TCRdb called clones anew from the multiplex PCR reads with CATT. The table includes 21,000 or so delta-chain clones, around 7.9% detected once. Alphabeta T cells were depleted, then CD3+ Vdelta1+ Vdelta2- thymocytes were FACS-sorted. Between roughly 98% and 99.6% of sorted thymocytes were Vdelta1+. The J segment lost 0 bases and the V segment lost 0 bases, leaving 13 bases of the junction unmatched. The CDR3 is 21 residues long. Germline V CDR1 and CDR2: TSWWSYY, QGS. Sample share makes this clone medium-sized (0.01 to 0.1%). Its antigen remains unknown.

The specimen sequenced was Vdelta1+ gamma-delta thymocytes from the thymus. Documented subset: FACS-sorted CD3+ TCRalphabeta- TCRVdelta1+ TCRVdelta2- thymocytes. V and J are TRDV1 and TRDJ1, with 13 bases fitting TRDD3. This TCR came from a child less than two years old who had congenital heart surgery. CDR3 region: CALGELCLSHWGIRNTDKLIF. The CDR3 DNA reads as TGTGCTCTTGGGGAACTATGTCTCTCCCACTGGGGGATACGCAACACCGATAAACTCATCTTT.